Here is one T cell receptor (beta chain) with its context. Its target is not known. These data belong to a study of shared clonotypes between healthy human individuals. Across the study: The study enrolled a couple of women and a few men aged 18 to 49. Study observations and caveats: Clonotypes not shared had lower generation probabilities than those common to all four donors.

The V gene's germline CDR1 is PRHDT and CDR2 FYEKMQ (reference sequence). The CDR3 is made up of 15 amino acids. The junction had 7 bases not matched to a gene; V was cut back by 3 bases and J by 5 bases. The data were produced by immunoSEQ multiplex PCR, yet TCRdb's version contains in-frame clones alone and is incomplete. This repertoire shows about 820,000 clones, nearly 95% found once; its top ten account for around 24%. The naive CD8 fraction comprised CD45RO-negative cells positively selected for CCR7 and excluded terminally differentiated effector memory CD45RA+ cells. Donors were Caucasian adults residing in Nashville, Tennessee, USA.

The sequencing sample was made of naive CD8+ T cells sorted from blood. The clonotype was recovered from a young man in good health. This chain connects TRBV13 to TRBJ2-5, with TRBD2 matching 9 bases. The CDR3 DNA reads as TGTGCCAGCAGCTTGGGTAGCGGGAGCGGGGAGACCCAGTACTTC. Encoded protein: CASSLGSGSGETQYF.